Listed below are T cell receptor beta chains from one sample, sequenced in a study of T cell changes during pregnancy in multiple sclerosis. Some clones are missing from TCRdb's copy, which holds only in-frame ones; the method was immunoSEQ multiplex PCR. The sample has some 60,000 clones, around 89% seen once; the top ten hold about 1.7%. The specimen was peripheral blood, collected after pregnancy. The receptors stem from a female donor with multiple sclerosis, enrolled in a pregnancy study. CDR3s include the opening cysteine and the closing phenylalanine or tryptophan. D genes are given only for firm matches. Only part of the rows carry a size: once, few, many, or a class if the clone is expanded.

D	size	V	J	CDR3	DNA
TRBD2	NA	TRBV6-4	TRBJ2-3	CASSDLAGGRDTQYF	TGTGCCAGCAGTGACCTAGCGGGGGGGCGTGATACGCAGTATTTT
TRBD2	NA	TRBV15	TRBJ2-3	CATSRLRPGLADTQYF	TGTGCCACCAGCAGATTAAGACCGGGACTAGCGGATACGCAGTATTTT
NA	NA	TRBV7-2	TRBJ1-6	CASSTSYNSPLHF	TGTGCCAGCAGCACTTCGTATAATTCACCCCTCCACTTT
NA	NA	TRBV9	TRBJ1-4	CASSPRGARYEKLFF	TGTGCCAGCAGCCCCCGGGGAGCCCGTTATGAAAAACTGTTTTTT
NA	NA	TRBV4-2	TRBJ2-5	CASSQDTGVGSETQYF	TGTGCCAGCAGCCAAGATACGGGGGTGGGGTCAGAGACCCAGTACTTC
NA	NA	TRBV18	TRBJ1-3	CASSPQGLGSNTIYF	TGTGCCAGCTCACCACAGGGGCTCGGGTCCAACACCATATATTTT
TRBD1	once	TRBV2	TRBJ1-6	CASTGQGYDNSPLHF	TGTGCCAGTACGGGACAGGGGTACGATAATTCACCCCTCCACTTT
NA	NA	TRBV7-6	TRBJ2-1	CASSRYQGSYNEQFF	TGTGCCAGCAGCCGATACCAGGGGTCCTACAATGAGCAGTTCTTC
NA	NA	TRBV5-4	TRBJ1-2	CASSLDSIYGYTF	TGTGCCAGCAGCCTCGACAGTATCTATGGCTACACCTTC
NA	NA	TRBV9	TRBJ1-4	CASSVGTARNEKLFF	TGTGCCAGCAGCGTCGGAACAGCCCGTAATGAAAAACTGTTTTTT
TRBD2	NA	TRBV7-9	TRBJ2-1	CASSATTSGDYNEQFF	TGTGCCAGCAGCGCAACGACTAGCGGGGACTACAATGAGCAGTTCTTC
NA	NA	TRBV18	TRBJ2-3	CASSQLAGRISDTQYF	TGTGCCAGCTCACAACTCGCGGGGCGGATCTCAGATACGCAGTATTTT
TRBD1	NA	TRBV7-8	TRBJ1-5	CASSQSGGVQPQHF	TGTGCCAGCAGTCAATCAGGGGGTGTTCAGCCCCAGCATTTT
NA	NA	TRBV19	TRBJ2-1	CASSPWRLSSYNEQFF	TGTGCCAGTAGTCCTTGGCGGCTGAGCTCCTACAATGAGCAGTTCTTC
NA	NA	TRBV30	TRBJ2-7	CAWSPLRGIRAYEQYF	TGTGCCTGGAGCCCCTTGAGGGGGATAAGAGCCTACGAGCAGTACTTC
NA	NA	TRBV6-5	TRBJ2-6	CASSYGQGRANVLTF	TGTGCCAGCAGTTACGGGCAGGGTAGGGCCAACGTCCTGACTTTC
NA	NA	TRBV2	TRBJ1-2	CASSVLQLYGYTF	TGTGCCAGCAGTGTTCTACAGCTCTATGGCTACACCTTC
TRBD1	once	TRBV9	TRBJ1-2	CASSVGTGRRGDYGYTF	TGTGCCAGCAGCGTAGGGACAGGTCGACGCGGAGACTATGGCTACACCTTC
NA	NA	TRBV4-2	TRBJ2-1	CASSQNRETAYNEQFF	TGTGCCAGCAGCCAAAATCGGGAGACAGCCTACAATGAGCAGTTCTTC
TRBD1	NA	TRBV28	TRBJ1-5	CASRTYRGNQPQHF	TGTGCCAGCAGGACGTACAGGGGGAATCAGCCCCAGCATTTT
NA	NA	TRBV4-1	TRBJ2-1	CASSLGGSYNEQFF	TGCGCCAGCAGTTTGGGGGGTTCCTACAATGAGCAGTTCTTC
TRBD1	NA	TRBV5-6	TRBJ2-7	CASSLIGTGPHEQYF	TGTGCCAGCAGCTTGATAGGGACAGGGCCTCACGAGCAGTACTTC
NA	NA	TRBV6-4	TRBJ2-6	CASSDLGPGSGANVLTF	TGTGCCAGCAGTGATTTGGGGCCCGGCTCTGGGGCCAACGTCCTGACTTTC
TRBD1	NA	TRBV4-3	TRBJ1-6	CASSLTYSGQGARF	TGCGCCAGCAGCCTAACCTATTCGGGACAGGGGGCCCGTTTT
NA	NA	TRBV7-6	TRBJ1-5	CASSFDLDFSNQPQHF	TGTGCCAGCAGCTTTGATCTGGACTTTAGCAATCAGCCCCAGCATTTT
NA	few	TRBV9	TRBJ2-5	CASSFSQGGETQYF	TGTGCCAGCAGTTTTTCCCAGGGAGGCGAGACCCAGTACTTC
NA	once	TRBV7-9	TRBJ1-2	CASLRGAGDGYTF	TGTGCCAGCTTAAGAGGAGCGGGGGATGGCTACACCTTC
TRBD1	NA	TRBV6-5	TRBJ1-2	CASSYSTGGNSGGYTF	TGTGCCAGCAGTTACTCGACAGGGGGGAACTCGGGGGGCTACACCTTC
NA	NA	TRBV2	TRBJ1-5	CASSDTGLQPQHF	TGTGCCAGCAGCGACACAGGGTTACAGCCCCAGCATTTT
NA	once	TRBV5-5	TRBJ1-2	CASSLEYTHGYTF	TGTGCCAGCAGCTTGGAGTACACGCATGGCTACACCTTC
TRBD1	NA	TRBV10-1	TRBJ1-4	CASSESTGALEKLFF	TGCGCCAGCAGTGAGTCGACAGGGGCGCTTGAAAAACTGTTTTTT
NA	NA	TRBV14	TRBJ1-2	CASSRSRDYGYTF	TGTGCCAGCAGCAGGAGCAGGGATTATGGCTACACCTTC
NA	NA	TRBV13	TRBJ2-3	CASSLDRVDTQYF	TGTGCCAGCAGCTTAGACAGGGTGGATACGCAGTATTTT
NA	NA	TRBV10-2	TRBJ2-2	CASSEWRRTGELFF	TGCGCCAGCAGCGAGTGGAGAAGGACCGGGGAGCTGTTTTTT
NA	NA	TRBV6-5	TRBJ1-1	CASSPGGDTEAFF	TGTGCCAGCAGCCCCGGAGGGGACACTGAAGCTTTCTTT
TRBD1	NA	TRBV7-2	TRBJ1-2	CASSQTGTAYGYTF	TGTGCCAGCAGCCAAACCGGGACAGCCTATGGCTACACCTTC
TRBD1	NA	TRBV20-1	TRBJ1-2	CSGDRGSGYTF	TGCAGTGGGGACAGGGGTTCCGGCTACACCTTC
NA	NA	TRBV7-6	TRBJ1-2	CASSLGPSGDGYTF	TGTGCCAGCAGCTTAGGCCCGTCAGGTGACGGCTACACCTTC
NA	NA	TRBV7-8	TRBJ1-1	CASSPLVSNTEAFF	TGTGCCAGCAGCCCCCTCGTGTCTAACACTGAAGCTTTCTTT